The 25 T cell receptor beta chains listed next were all sequenced from one sample in a study of blood T cell repertoires in COVID-19. The table came from immunoSEQ multiplex PCR; TCRdb's copy has only in-frame clones and leaves some out. Of about 250,000 clones detected, 85% to 90% appear once; the ten largest clones hold about 16%. The sequenced sample was PBMCs or T cells enriched from blood (not recorded which). Receptor source: a man between 18 and 35 years old who had recovered from COVID-19.

The V and J genes are TRBV7-6 and TRBJ2-6; 8 positions agree with TRBD2. Germline V gene sequence: CDR1 SGHVS, CDR2 FNYEAQ. The CDR3 sequence is 19 residues long. V shed 3 bases and J 0 bases; nucleotides not matched to a gene: 10. CDR3 nucleotides: TGTGCCAGCAGCTTCCCCCGGGGGGGGTCGGGCTCTGGGGCCAACGTCCTGACTTTC. Translated, it gives CASSFPRGGSGSGANVLTF.

The chain couples TRBV27 to TRBJ2-3, with 10 bases that match TRBD2. The germline CDR1 and CDR2 sequences are MNHEY and SMNVEV (reference sequence). J lost 2 bases, V lost 5 bases, and 7 bases had no gene match. The CDR3 runs 16 residues. CDR3: CASSARTSGLTDTQYF. In DNA form, the CDR3 reads TGTGCCAGCAGTGCCCGGACTAGCGGCCTCACAGATACGCAGTATTTT.

Only a few counts were recorded for this clone. The rearrangement joins TRBV6-4 to TRBJ2-2; TRBD1 might be the D (6 bases). V was trimmed by 2 bases and J by 6 bases, leaving 19 bases between them. The germline V gene has CDR1 MRHNA and CDR2 SNTAGT. This CDR3 region has 17 residues. The CDR3 bases are TGTGCCAGCAGTGACGTCTCCGGCCGTGGGGGCCCCGGGGAGCTGTTTTTT. It codes for CASSDVSGRGGPGELFF.

The rearrangement links TRBV5-5 to TRBJ2-7; D is possibly TRBD2 (5 bases). Germline lookup yields CDR1 SGHKS and CDR2 YYEKEE (reference sequence). Trimming stripped 4 bases from V and 3 bases from J, with 20 bases between. There are 16 residues in the CDR3. CDR3 region: CASSRGLETGYYEQYF. Here the CDR3 DNA reads TGTGCCAGCAGCCGAGGGTTGGAAACCGGATACTACGAGCAGTACTTC.

The chain uses TRBV11-2 and TRBJ2-7; 10 positions match TRBD2. V lost 1 base to trimming and J lost 4 bases; unmatched junction nucleotides: 4. Germline-derived CDR1 and CDR2 are SGHAT and FQNNGV. The CDR3 consists of 15 residues. CDR3 residues: CASSLASGSGYEQYF. CDR3 in DNA: TGTGCCAGCAGCTTAGCTAGCGGGAGCGGGTACGAGCAGTACTTC.

The chain joins TRBV27 to TRBJ2-5, with 11 bases matching TRBD2. Germline V lookup: CDR1 MNHEY, CDR2 SMNVEV (reference sequence). CDR3 length: 15 residues. V shed 5 bases, J shed 4 bases, and the junction held 6 bases outside the gene matches. The CDR3 sequence is CASSILAGGGETQYF. The CDR3 DNA reads as TGTGCCAGCAGTATCCTAGCGGGAGGAGGAGAGACCCAGTACTTC.

The V call is TRBV5-4, the J call TRBJ2-6; TRBD1 agrees at 9 bases. This CDR3 comprises 17 residues. Trimming took 1 base from V and 4 from J; bases not matched to a gene: 6. Germline values: CDR1 SGHNT, CDR2 YYREEE (reference sequence). CDR3 region: CASSLYRGLSGANVLTF. CDR3 nucleotide sequence: TGTGCCAGCAGCTTGTACAGGGGGCTTTCCGGGGCCAACGTCCTGACTTTC.

This clone occurred a few times. The chain carries TRBV2 and TRBJ1-4; D remains unclear. Germline CDR1 is SNHLY and CDR2 is FYNNEI. Trimming pared 7 bases from V and 8 bases from J, leaving 14 bases between. There are 13 residues in the CDR3. The CDR3 protein is CASTRQVREKLFF. The CDR3 DNA follows: TGTGCCAGCACTCGACAAGTACGAGAAAAACTGTTTTTT. The complete variable domain, with remaining parts taken from reference TRBV2 and TRBJ1-4, reads EPEVTQTPSHQVTQMGQEVILRCVPISNHLYFYWYRQILGQKVEFLVSFYNNEISEKSEIFDDQFSVERPDGSNFTLKIRSTKLEDSAMYFCASTRQVREKLFFGSGTQLSVL.

The chain couples TRBV7-6 to TRBJ2-7, with D hard to call. CDR3 length equals 16 residues. Germline V gives CDR1 SGHVS, CDR2 FNYEAQ. Trimming took 0 bases from V and 5 from J, leaving 17 bases between them. CDR3 protein: CASSLALRHLPDEQYF. The CDR3 nucleotides are TGTGCCAGCAGCTTAGCGCTAAGACACCTTCCGGACGAGCAGTACTTC.

Here the CDR3 DNA reads TGTGCCAGCAGCCAGACAGGGGTTGACTCACCCCTCCACTTT. Its translation: CASSQTGVDSPLHF. V and J are TRBV3-1 (or the pseudogene TRBV3-2) and TRBJ1-6; TRBD1 matches at 8 bases. V lost 3 bases, J lost 10 bases, and 5 bases stayed unmatched. Germline-derived CDR1 and CDR2 are LGHDT and YNNKEL (reference sequence). This CDR3 is 14 amino acids long.

This chain joins TRBV18 and TRBJ1-1; no reliable D call. The CDR3 spans 15 residues. Germline CDR1 KGHSH, CDR2 LQKENI. The V end lost 3 bases, the J end lost 1 base, and 12 bases lay between the germline ends. The CDR3 protein is CASSPWSGRNTEAFF. The CDR3 bases are TGTGCCAGCTCACCGTGGTCAGGAAGGAACACTGAAGCTTTCTTT.

The chain has TRBV7-8 and TRBJ1-1; the match to TRBD1 covers 7 bases. Germline V gene sequence: CDR1 SGHVS, CDR2 FQNEAQ. The CDR3 runs 15 residues. J lost 1 base, V lost 3 bases, and 5 bases had no gene match. The CDR3 region is CASSFNGQANTEAFF. DNA of the CDR3: TGTGCCAGCAGCTTCAACGGACAGGCGAACACTGAAGCTTTCTTT.

V gene TRBV6-5 combines with J gene TRBJ2-3; 13 bases align to TRBD2. Germline CDR1 MNHEY, CDR2 SVGAGI. This CDR3 is 15 amino acids long. V gave up 6 bases and J gave up 4 bases; unmatched junction bases: 4. CDR3 DNA: TGTGCCAGCAGAGTGACTAGCGGGGGGTCAGATACGCAGTATTTT. It is translated as CASRVTSGGSDTQYF.

This clone was observed once. The J gene is TRBJ1-1, the V gene TRBV19; 10 positions agree with TRBD1. CDR1 and CDR2 from the germline V gene are LNHDA and SQIVND (reference sequence). The J segment lost 4 bases and the V segment lost 7 bases, leaving 9 bases of the junction unmatched. The CDR3 is made up of 15 amino acids. CDR3 DNA: TGTGCCAGTATCCCGGGACAGGGGTTCGGCACTGAAGCTTTCTTT. It is translated as CASIPGQGFGTEAFF.

This clone was seen only once. The chain links TRBV7-2 to TRBJ2-6; 7 nucleotides agree with TRBD1. Germline CDR1 reads SGHTA; CDR2 reads FQGNSA. The ends lost 4 bases at V and 2 bases at J; junction bases unmatched: 2. The CDR3 runs 15 residues. CDR3 region: CASSSGQAGANVLTF. CDR3 sequence (DNA): TGTGCCAGCAGCTCCGGACAGGCTGGGGCCAACGTCCTGACTTTC.

The CDR3 bases are TGTGCCAGCAGACAGACAGGGTTAGATGGCTACACCTTC. Protein product: CASRQTGLDGYTF. The rearrangement uses TRBV5-4 and TRBJ1-2, with 7 bases aligning to TRBD1. The length of the CDR3 is 13 residues. Germline CDR1 SGHNT, CDR2 YYREEE (reference sequence). J was trimmed by 6 bases and V by 5 bases; bases with no gene match: 7. Drawing the rest from reference TRBV5-4 and TRBJ1-2, the complete variable domain is ETGVTQSPTHLIKTRGQQVTLRCSSQSGHNTVSWYQQALGQGPQFIFQYYREEENGRGNFPPRFSGLQFPNYSSELNVNALELDDSALYLCASRQTGLDGYTFGSGTRLTVV.

CDR3 protein: CASSDRRLAGNMEQFF. CDR3 nucleotides: TGCGCCAGCAGCGATAGGAGACTAGCGGGAAACATGGAGCAGTTCTTC. This sequence joins TRBV5-1 and TRBJ2-1; 11 bases fit TRBD2. This CDR3 has 16 amino acids. Germline values: CDR1 SGHRS, CDR2 YFSETQ. V lost 4 bases and J lost 10; bases outside the gene matches: 13.

V is TRBV5-1 and J is TRBJ2-5; D not certain. Trimming shortened V by 5 bases and J by 5 bases, and 7 bases separated the two germline ends. Looked up from germline, CDR1 is SGHRS and CDR2 is YFSETQ. The CDR3 loop spans 11 amino acids. The CDR3 region is CASSARETQYF. The CDR3 DNA reads as TGCGCCAGCAGTGCACGGGAGACCCAGTACTTC.

The table lists this clone with a count of one. V usage is TRBV5-5 and J usage is TRBJ2-7; no clear D gene. The germline gives CDR1 SGHKS, CDR2 YYEKEE (reference sequence). CDR3 length equals 15 residues. V was cut by 0 bases and J by 4 bases, with 14 bases left in between. CDR3 nucleotides: TGTGCCAGCAGCTTGGGTGGCGGAGTTTGGTACGAGCAGTACTTC. This translates into CASSLGGGVWYEQYF.

The chain joins TRBV30 to TRBJ2-4, with 8 bases lining up with TRBD1. Germline lookup yields CDR1 GTSNPN and CDR2 SVGIG (reference sequence). V was pared by 5 bases and J by 4 bases, with 10 bases of the junction left unmatched. The CDR3 totals 15 residues. The CDR3 protein is CAWRTGKYQKNIQYF. DNA of the CDR3: TGTGCCTGGCGGACAGGGAAGTACCAAAAAAACATTCAGTACTTC.

This clone was observed once. The gene calls are TRBV3-1 (or the pseudogene TRBV3-2) and TRBJ1-2, with D tentatively TRBD1 (6 bases). Germline CDR1 LGHDT, CDR2 YNNKEL (reference sequence). V was trimmed by 7 bases and J by 8 bases, leaving 17 bases between them. The CDR3 extends over 13 amino acids. DNA of the CDR3: TGTGCCAGCACCCAGACAGGAGAGTTGGGCTACACCTTC. It is translated as CASTQTGELGYTF.

Comment on this clone: At the DNA level, this CDR3 is encoded by other sequences in the same sample as well. The chain employs TRBV10-3 and TRBJ2-2; 9 bases map to TRBD1. In germline, CDR1 is ENHRY, CDR2 SYGVKD. Germline trimming cut 4 bases from V and 3 bases from J; bases unmatched to any gene: 3. The CDR3 totals 15 residues. The CDR3 DNA reads TGTGCCATCAGTGTTAACAGGGGGCACACCGGGGAGCTGTTTTTT. Protein product: CAISVNRGHTGELFF.

This chain links TRBV2 with TRBJ1-5, with TRBD1 identical over 10 bases. There are 14 residues in the CDR3. The germline gives CDR1 SNHLY, CDR2 FYNNEI. V lost 5 bases, J lost 6 bases, and 4 bases stayed unmatched. DNA of the CDR3: TGTGCCAGCAGTCCGGACAGGGGGAGTCAGCCCCAGCATTTT. Translated: CASSPDRGSQPQHF. The full variable domain, its missing parts supplied by reference TRBV2 and TRBJ1-5, is EPEVTQTPSHQVTQMGQEVILRCVPISNHLYFYWYRQILGQKVEFLVSFYNNEISEKSEIFDDQFSVERPDGSNFTLKIRSTKLEDSAMYFCASSPDRGSQPQHFGDGTRLSIL.

The rearrangement links TRBV5-4 to TRBJ2-5; the match to TRBD2 covers 14 bases. The ends lost 0 bases at V and 5 bases at J; junction bases unmatched: 6. Germline CDR1 and CDR2: SGHNT and YYREEE (reference sequence). The CDR3 is made up of 17 amino acids. CDR3 nucleotide sequence: TGTGCCAGCAGCTTGGCGGGACTAGCGGGAGCCCTGGAGACCCAGTACTTC. It encodes CASSLAGLAGALETQYF.

The J gene is TRBJ1-5, the V gene TRBV7-2, with D uncertain. Germline assignment: CDR1 SGHTA and CDR2 FQGNSA. CDR3 length: 14 amino acids. The V gene lost 4 bases and the J gene lost 4 bases, with 11 bases spanning the gap. CDR3 sequence (DNA): TGTGCCAGCAGCTCCTCCTCGCGAAATCAGCCCCAGCATTTT. Residues: CASSSSSRNQPQHF. The variable domain in full, completed from reference TRBV7-2 and TRBJ1-5, reads GAGVSQSPSNKVTEKGKDVELRCDPISGHTALYWYRQSLGQGLEFLIYFQGNSAPDKSGLPSDRFSAERTGGSVSTLTIQRTQQEDSAVYLCASSSSSRNQPQHFGDGTRLSIL.